A selection of T cell receptor beta chains follows, all from one sample in a study of shared clonotypes between healthy human individuals. This table comes from immunoSEQ multiplex PCR, and its TCRdb copy is limited to in-frame clones, with some not included. This table has about 520,000 clones, 95% to 96% appearing once. Input material: naive CD4+ T cells sorted from blood. The receptors come from a woman in her 30s in good health. CDR3s include the opening cysteine and the closing phenylalanine or tryptophan. Each record gives: clone size, D gene, J gene, V gene, CDR3 DNA, CDR3 protein. The D gene is left open where the match is weak. Expanded clones are given a class, and other clones once, few, many or no size at all.

abundance: -; d_gene: TRBD1; j_gene: TRBJ1-1; v_gene: TRBV5-1; CDR3nt: TGCGCCAGCAGCTTGGGACAGGGGGCTTTTACTGAAGCTTTCTTT; CDR3aa: CASSLGQGAFTEAFF
abundance: -; d_gene: TRBD2; j_gene: TRBJ2-7; v_gene: TRBV6-5; CDR3nt: TGTGCCAGCACCGTCCTTACTGGGAGGGTGTACGAGCAGTACTTC; CDR3aa: CASTVLTGRVYEQYF
abundance: -; d_gene: -; j_gene: TRBJ1-1; v_gene: TRBV19; CDR3nt: TGTGCCAGTAGTATCCAGCAACACACTGAAGCTTTCTTT; CDR3aa: CASSIQQHTEAFF
abundance: once; d_gene: TRBD1; j_gene: TRBJ2-1; v_gene: TRBV27; CDR3nt: TGTGCCAGCAGTAAACAGGGGGCGTCCTACAATGAGCAGTTCTTC; CDR3aa: CASSKQGASYNEQFF
abundance: -; d_gene: TRBD1; j_gene: TRBJ1-1; v_gene: TRBV28; CDR3nt: TGTGCCAGCAGTTCCCGACAGGGGAACACTGAAGCTTTCTTT; CDR3aa: CASSSRQGNTEAFF
abundance: -; d_gene: -; j_gene: TRBJ2-2; v_gene: TRBV5-1; CDR3nt: TGCGCCAGCAGCTCTACTAGCACGAACACCGGGGAGCTGTTTTTT; CDR3aa: CASSSTSTNTGELFF
abundance: -; d_gene: -; j_gene: TRBJ1-2; v_gene: TRBV2; CDR3nt: TGTGCCAGCAGTGTCGTCGGGGGGCCGGCACCTTCCTATGGCTACACCTTC; CDR3aa: CASSVVGGPAPSYGYTF
abundance: -; d_gene: -; j_gene: TRBJ2-7; v_gene: TRBV7-1; CDR3nt: TGTGCCAGCAGCTTATCTGTGGGGTACGAGCAGTACTTC; CDR3aa: CASSLSVGYEQYF
abundance: -; d_gene: TRBD2; j_gene: TRBJ2-7; v_gene: TRBV10-2; CDR3nt: TGCGCCAGCAGTGAGACAGCGGGAGTGGCCGAGCAGTACTTC; CDR3aa: CASSETAGVAEQYF
abundance: -; d_gene: -; j_gene: TRBJ2-1; v_gene: TRBV28; CDR3nt: TGTGCCAGCAGTCCCCACGGACGGGTCAATGAGCAGTTCTTC; CDR3aa: CASSPHGRVNEQFF
abundance: -; d_gene: -; j_gene: TRBJ1-1; v_gene: TRBV21-1; CDR3nt: TGTGCCAGCAGCGGCCTACAGGTACGGCGGACTGAAGCTTTCTTT; CDR3aa: CASSGLQVRRTEAFF